These T cell receptor beta chains were read from a single sample in a study of blood T cell repertoires in COVID-19. The method was immunoSEQ multiplex PCR; TCRdb's version includes in-frame clones alone and lacks a portion of them. This sample has 250,000 to 350,000 clones, with about nine tenths found just once. What was sequenced was peripheral blood. Source of these receptors: a woman in her 50s who had recovered from COVID-19. Each CDR3 is given with its conserved first and last residue. The order of the fields is CDR3 protein, V gene.

CDR3aa: CASSRDRVGYGYTF
v_gene: TRBV7-8

CDR3aa: CASILGGFYPGANYGYTF
v_gene: TRBV5-6

CDR3aa: CSASPGMNTEAFF
v_gene: TRBV20-1

CDR3aa: CATSRGLSGGSYNEQFF
v_gene: TRBV15

CDR3aa: CASSERTVYGYTF
v_gene: TRBV2

CDR3aa: CASSLTGDSGNTIYF
v_gene: TRBV9

CDR3aa: CASGEGSSGNTIYF
v_gene: TRBV5-1

CDR3aa: CASSLVLGTGVEQYF
v_gene: TRBV7-2

CDR3aa: CASSRQGNGYTF
v_gene: TRBV12-3/TRBV12-4

CDR3aa: CASSPPGQVNEKLFF
v_gene: TRBV19

CDR3aa: CASSLLGQGANSPLHF
v_gene: TRBV7-2

CDR3aa: CASSLRVGAHNEQFF
v_gene: TRBV14

CDR3aa: CASRHAGSTGANVLTF
v_gene: TRBV7-9

CDR3aa: CSVGDGTGIYEQYF
v_gene: TRBV29-1

CDR3aa: CASSLRAPYGYTF
v_gene: TRBV6-2/TRBV6-3

CDR3aa: CSGLGQGLYEQYF
v_gene: TRBV29-1

CDR3aa: CASSFSSNEQFF
v_gene: TRBV9

CDR3aa: CASSWASGGDYGYTF
v_gene: TRBV27

CDR3aa: CASSVGVPRGTDTQYF
v_gene: TRBV9

CDR3aa: CAWSKSGGGLRNEQFF
v_gene: TRBV30

CDR3aa: CASSEYGTENTEAFF
v_gene: TRBV2

CDR3aa: CASSPLRSRTEAFF
v_gene: TRBV4-1

CDR3aa: CASSTDRGSNEQFF
v_gene: TRBV7-9

CDR3aa: CATSDRTSGTREQFF
v_gene: TRBV24-1

CDR3aa: CASSLEAGGPYEQYF
v_gene: TRBV7-8

CDR3aa: CATRYTEAFF
v_gene: TRBV2

CDR3aa: CASSYLNRGTNEKLFF
v_gene: TRBV7-8

CDR3aa: CASRTSGGNYNEQFF
v_gene: TRBV19

CDR3aa: CASSGWTVSGNTIYF
v_gene: TRBV6-2/TRBV6-3

CDR3aa: CASSSTGPATQYF
v_gene: TRBV7-3

CDR3aa: CASSLGGGGANVLTF
v_gene: TRBV19

CDR3aa: CATGHGGYTF
v_gene: TRBV19

CDR3aa: CASSLVLYQPQHF
v_gene: TRBV7-2

CDR3aa: CASSGRDRGNIQYF
v_gene: TRBV5-1

CDR3aa: CASSAGPNTGELFF
v_gene: TRBV6-5

CDR3aa: CATSRSLNTEAFF
v_gene: TRBV15

CDR3aa: CATSRVRLADEQFF
v_gene: TRBV15

CDR3aa: CASSIVATGGNTIYF
v_gene: TRBV19

CDR3aa: CASSLGSSGSNPDTQYF
v_gene: TRBV5-1

CDR3aa: CASSLDDTYGYTF
v_gene: TRBV7-2

CDR3aa: CASSIDSSRTLADTQYF
v_gene: TRBV19

CDR3aa: CASSPLAGGPNTGELFF
v_gene: TRBV4-3

CDR3aa: CASSDSTGSGELFF
v_gene: TRBV25-1

CDR3aa: CSVVRESKHEQYF
v_gene: TRBV29-1

CDR3aa: CATRQGFVGLNEKLFF
v_gene: TRBV19

CDR3aa: CARSSTPGQGAPNTEAFF
v_gene: TRBV5-3

CDR3aa: CASSQEIRWGYTF
v_gene: TRBV4-2

CDR3aa: CASSIGLAGGTKNIQYF
v_gene: TRBV19

CDR3aa: CASSDQGPLGQYF
v_gene: TRBV10-2

CDR3aa: CASSLLRGFNYGYTF
v_gene: TRBV5-8